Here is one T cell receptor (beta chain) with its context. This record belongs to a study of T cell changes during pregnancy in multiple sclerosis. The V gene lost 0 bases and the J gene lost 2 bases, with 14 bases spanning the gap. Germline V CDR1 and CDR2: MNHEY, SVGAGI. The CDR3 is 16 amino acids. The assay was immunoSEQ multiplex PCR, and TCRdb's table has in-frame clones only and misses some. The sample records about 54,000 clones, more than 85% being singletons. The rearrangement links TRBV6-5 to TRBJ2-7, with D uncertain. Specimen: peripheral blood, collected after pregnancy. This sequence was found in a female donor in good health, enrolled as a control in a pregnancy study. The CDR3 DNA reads TGTGCCAGCAGTTACTCCCGCCCCACCAGAACCTACGAGCAGTACTTC. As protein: CASSYSRPTRTYEQYF.